Listed here are 13 T cell receptor beta chains from one sample, sequenced in a study of CD8 T cells in Susac syndrome. Reverse transcription of about 0.45 to 1 ug RNA was performed with random hexamers. TCRdb re-called the immunoSEQ multiplex PCR reads through MiXCR, storing one row per CDR3 protein. The sample lists roughly 150,000 distinct CDR3 sequences, about 94% occurring once. The sample comprised CD8+ T cells from PBMCs. Receptors were obtained from a human donor with multiple sclerosis.

Comments on this clonotype: Its ends do not fully match the called genes, so a read error is possible. The chain has TRBV4-1 and TRBJ1-1; the D gene is possibly TRBD1 (6 bases). CDR1 and CDR2 (germline): MGHRA, YSYEKL. The CDR3 runs to 18 residues. The CDR3 sequence: CASSQEGALGGRSTEVFF. CDR3 bases: TGCGCCAGCAGCCAAGAGGGGGCCTTGGGGGGCAGAAGCACTGAAGTTTTCTTT.

The chain links TRBV2 to TRBJ2-1; TRBD1 matches at 8 bases. Germline-derived CDR1 and CDR2 are SNHLY and FYNNEI. This CDR3 has 14 amino acids. Trimming at V came to 8 bases and at J to 6 bases, leaving 9 bases not matched to a gene. This chain's CDR3 is CASSDRGSGNEQFF. Written as DNA, the CDR3 is TGTGCCAGCTCTGACAGGGGAAGTGGCAATGAGCAGTTCTTC.

This rearrangement joins TRBV12-3 or TRBV12-4 to TRBJ2-3; 11 bases are shared with TRBD2. V lost 0 bases to trimming and J lost 6 bases; unmatched junction nucleotides: 2. This CDR3 comprises 15 residues. The CDR3 DNA follows: TGTGCCAGCAGTTTAGCTAGCGGGGGGGCGGATACGCAGTATTTT. Its translation is CASSLASGGADTQYF.

The chain uses TRBV5-1 and TRBJ1-1, with a possible D match to TRBD1 (5 bases). The CDR3 totals 16 residues. The ends were cut back, 0 bases at V and 1 base at J, with 13 bases in the middle. Per germline, CDR1 SGHRS and CDR2 YFSETQ. CDR3 sequence reads: CASSLGTGRGNTEAFF. Written as DNA, the CDR3 is TGCGCCAGCAGCTTGGGAACCGGGAGGGGGAACACTGAAGCTTTCTTT.

V usage is TRBV7-9 and J usage is TRBJ2-2; unclear D gene. Germline V gene lookup returns CDR1 SEHNR and CDR2 FQNEAQ (reference sequence). This CDR3 has 12 residues. V lost 5 bases, J lost 6 bases, and 7 bases lay in between. CDR3 nucleotides: TGTGCCAGCAGCCCGAGTTCCGGGGAGCTGTTTTTT. Residues: CASSPSSGELFF. The whole variable domain, remainder taken from reference TRBV7-9 and TRBJ2-2, is DTGVSQNPRHKITKRGQNVTFRCDPISEHNRLYWYRQTLGQGPEFLTYFQNEAQLEKSRLLSDRFSAERPKGSFSTLEIQRTEQGDSAMYLCASSPSSGELFFGEGSRLTVL.

V is TRBV15 and J is TRBJ2-1; D is perhaps TRBD1 (5 bases). Germline V CDR1 and CDR2: LNHNV, YYDKDF (reference sequence). Trimming stripped 3 bases from V and 12 bases from J, with 21 bases between. The CDR3 runs 15 residues. The CDR3 protein is CATSSLSIQVEGQFF. Here the CDR3 DNA reads TGTGCCACCAGCAGCCTCTCGATACAGGTAGAAGGGCAGTTCTTC.

The chain has TRBV20-1 and TRBJ1-5; 11 nucleotides align to TRBD1. Germline loops: CDR1 DFQATT, CDR2 SNEGSKA (reference sequence). The ends lost 2 bases at V and 3 bases at J; junction bases unmatched: 9. The CDR3 extends over 17 amino acids. The CDR3: CSARNRDRGSNNQPQHF. Written as DNA, the CDR3 is TGCAGTGCTAGAAACCGGGACAGGGGGTCGAACAATCAGCCCCAGCATTTT.

The V and J genes are TRBV9 and TRBJ2-1; 8 nucleotides match TRBD2. CDR1 SGDLS and CDR2 YYNGEE come from the germline V gene. V was pared by 2 bases and J by 8 bases, with 9 bases of the junction left unmatched. CDR3 length: 15 amino acids. The CDR3 spells CASSVPGGTAHEQFF. As DNA, the CDR3 is TGTGCCAGCAGCGTCCCGGGGGGGACTGCCCATGAGCAGTTCTTC.

The chain combines TRBV6-5 with TRBJ2-3, with D possibly TRBD1 on 7 matching bases. The V gene lost 7 bases and the J gene lost 4 bases, with 18 bases spanning the gap. Germline assignment: CDR1 MNHEY and CDR2 SVGAGI. There are 15 residues in the CDR3. The CDR3 nucleotides read TGTGCCAGCAACCCCTCGGGGGACAGCGCAGATACGCAGTATTTT. Its protein is CASNPSGDSADTQYF.

CDR3 sequence: CASTWNKETQYF. CDR3 coding DNA: TGTGCCAGCACCTGGAATAAGGAGACCCAGTACTTC. The J gene is TRBJ2-5, the V gene TRBV7-2; D gene unclear. The CDR3 runs to 12 residues. Germline V lookup: CDR1 SGHTA, CDR2 FQGNSA. The V end lost 7 bases, the J end lost 5 bases, and 11 bases lay between the germline ends. Full variable domain (missing parts from reference TRBV7-2 and TRBJ2-5): GAGVSQSPSNKVTEKGKDVELRCDPISGHTALYWYRQSLGQGLEFLIYFQGNSAPDKSGLPSDRFSAERTGGSVSTLTIQRTQQEDSAVYLCASTWNKETQYFGPGTRLLVL.

Worth noting for this clonotype: Its ends do not fully match the called genes, so a read error is possible. V gene TRBV13 combines with J gene TRBJ1-1; 7 bases match TRBD1. CDR3 length: 16 residues. CDR1 and CDR2 (germline): PRHDT, FYEKMQ (reference sequence). The CDR3 DNA follows: TGTGCCAGCACCTTAGGGAGGCAGGGGGTCGTGCCTGAAGCTTTCTTT. Translated: CASTLGRQGVVPEAFF.

The gene calls are TRBV20-1 and TRBJ2-7, with D hard to call. Trimming pared 1 base from V and 3 bases from J, leaving 19 bases between. The CDR3 is made up of 16 amino acids. The germline V gene has CDR1 DFQATT and CDR2 SNEGSKA (reference sequence). This CDR3 is CSARGLDQVPYYEQYF. CDR3 DNA sequence: TGCAGTGCTAGAGGCCTGGACCAGGTCCCCTACTACGAGCAGTACTTC.

The sample holds a few counts of this clonotype. The chain uses TRBV27 and TRBJ1-2; no firm D call. The CDR3 runs to 12 residues. V shed 6 bases and J shed 4 bases, with 9 bases lying between them. The germline V gene has CDR1 MNHEY and CDR2 SMNVEV (reference sequence). CDR3 residues: CASSPGVYGYTF. The CDR3 DNA reads as TGTGCCAGCAGCCCCGGGGTCTATGGCTACACCTTC.